This T cell receptor beta chain emerged from a study of blood T cell repertoires in COVID-19. Profiling relied on immunoSEQ multiplex PCR, and the TCRdb table lists in-frame clones only, not all of them. The data contain just over 350,000 clones, 75% to 90% of them seen just once; the ten biggest clones take up just over 7%. The CDR3 length is 13 residues. Germline loops: CDR1 GTSNPN, CDR2 SVGIG (reference sequence). Trimming cost V 3 bases and J 4 bases, with 12 bases left between them. The sequence came from a woman aged 55-69 years with COVID-19, enrolled during active disease. The V and J genes are TRBV30 and TRBJ1-1, with a possible D match to TRBD1 (6 bases). What was sequenced was peripheral blood. The CDR3 sequence is CAWSVQGSTEAFF. The CDR3 DNA reads TGTGCCTGGAGCGTTCAGGGGTCCACTGAAGCTTTCTTT.